A selection of T cell receptor beta chains follows, all from one sample in a study of T cells in Graves' hyperthyroidism and ophthalmopathy. Using its own MiXCR run on the multiplex PCR reads, TCRdb lists one record per CDR3 protein. This sample yields some 580,000 distinct CDR3 sequences, of which approximately 15% are seen a single time; roughly 3.3% belongs to the top ten. The sample consisted of blood. These receptors were taken from a middle-aged woman with Graves' ophthalmopathy. Both conserved end residues are trimmed from each CDR3.

V,J,CDR3
TRBV14,TRBJ1-1,ASSQVRSDTEAF
TRBV7-9,TRBJ1-5,ASSSSTGEWNQPQH
TRBV3-1,TRBJ2-3,ASSPSGTSRTDTQY
TRBV12-3/TRBV12-4,TRBJ2-1,ASSLATSGSRDEQF
TRBV20-1,TRBJ2-5,SARSTSGALWETQY
TRBV20-1,TRBJ2-1,SAREYNEQF
TRBV7-9,TRBJ1-1,ASSPTGREAF
TRBV3-1,TRBJ2-3,ASSLQSGGAIDTQY
TRBV28,TRBJ1-5,ASSLLGGGLGSQPQH
TRBV6-5,TRBJ1-2,ASSYTRDRANYGYT
TRBV6-1,TRBJ2-5,ASSRGQGEETQY
TRBV7-3,TRBJ2-3,ASSLVPGLAGGTDTQY
TRBV29-1,TRBJ1-5,SVVTGGGQPQH
TRBV7-2,TRBJ1-1,ASSPTWDRARNTEAF
TRBV30,TRBJ2-1,AWTRMVPRHEQF
TRBV5-4,TRBJ2-1,ASSLAGGTRMHEQF
TRBV20-1,TRBJ2-7,SGQIQSSYEQY
TRBV5-1,TRBJ1-2,ASSSAGTGVTRYT
TRBV3-1,TRBJ2-7,ASSQLTGHYEGQY